This TCR beta chain was identified in a study of blood T cell repertoires in COVID-19. Whole-study context: Samples came from the United States, Italy and Spain, spanning acute and convalescent COVID-19.

Method: immunoSEQ multiplex PCR; TCRdb's copy keeps in-frame clones and lacks some. The data show fewer than 300,000 clones, with around 85% seen just once and roughly 2.5% held by the top ten. Symptom resolution, clearance, or two negative PCRs marked the recovered donors of Cohort 3. This CDR3 is 18 amino acids long. V was shortened by 3 bases and J by 2 bases, with 20 bases between the two germline ends. The germline gives CDR1 LNHDA, CDR2 SQIVND (reference sequence). The TCR comes from a woman between 50 and 59 years old who had recovered from COVID-19. The V gene is TRBV19, the J gene TRBJ2-4; D might be TRBD1 (5 bases). The source material was PBMCs or T cells enriched from blood (not recorded which). CDR3 residues: CASSIPPGADVTKNIQYF. CDR3 DNA sequence: TGTGCCAGTAGTATTCCTCCTGGGGCAGATGTTACCAAAAACATTCAGTACTTC.